This TCR beta chain derives from a study of cytomegalovirus exposure and HLA in healthy donors. Vbeta (60) and Jbeta (13) primers were used in the PCR. The data were produced by immunoSEQ multiplex PCR, yet TCRdb's version contains in-frame clones alone and is incomplete. Of roughly 200,000 clones in the sample, approximately 84% were seen once. The germline V gene has CDR1 SGHRS and CDR2 YFSETQ. V was shortened by 0 bases and J by 1 base, with 13 bases between the two germline ends. This CDR3 region has 16 residues. Study results and caveats: According to a later analysis, most TCR beta chains associated with CMV appeared HLA-restricted.

With regard to this clone: The antigen remains undetermined.

Sequencing input: PBMCs. J is TRBJ1-2 and V is TRBV5-1; a possible D gene is TRBD1 (6 bases). This receptor was identified in a female donor in good health and CMV-seronegative. The CDR3 DNA is TGCGCCAGCAGCTTGGCTTCAGGGGACCTTAACTATGGCTACACCTTC. It yields the protein CASSLASGDLNYGYTF.